The 30 T cell receptor beta chains in this list originate from one sample, sequenced in a study of sequential checkpoint blockade in melanoma. Treatment specified: randomized to nivolumab then ipilimumab (arm A) or the reverse (arm B). Only in-frame clones appear in the TCRdb table, and some are missing; sequencing was by immunoSEQ multiplex PCR. The sample holds over 10,000 clones, roughly 80% seen once. The input for sequencing was CD8+ T cells sorted from blood (inferred from file names), taken from a patient given nivolumab and ipilimumab in sequence. Receptor source: a human donor with melanoma.

The CDR3: CASSSLSGRGTQETQYF. The CDR3 nucleotides are TGTGCCAGCAGCTCTTTGAGCGGGAGAGGGACCCAAGAGACCCAGTACTTC. This rearrangement joins TRBV11-2 to TRBJ2-5, with 8 positions matching TRBD2. V lost 4 bases and J lost 1; bases outside the gene matches: 11. This CDR3 has 17 residues. CDR1 is SGHAT and CDR2 is FQNNGV in the germline V gene.

The chain is built from TRBV12-5 and TRBJ2-2; D may be TRBD2 (5 bases). Per the germline V gene, CDR1 is LGHNT and CDR2 is FRNRAP. Trimming shortened V by 5 bases and J by 6 bases, and 7 bases separated the two germline ends. The CDR3 contains 12 residues. The CDR3 region has the DNA TGTGCTAGTGGTGACGGGGCCGGGGAGCTGTTTTTT. Its protein is CASGDGAGELFF.

CDR3: CASSLFEGTAGANVLTF. Here the CDR3 DNA reads TGTGCCAGCAGCTTATTTGAGGGAACCGCTGGGGCCAACGTCCTGACTTTC. The genes are TRBV7-9 and TRBJ2-6, with a tentative D call TRBD2 (5 bases). Trimming removed 2 bases from V and 2 bases from J, with 13 bases in between. The CDR3 extends over 17 amino acids. The germline gives CDR1 SEHNR, CDR2 FQNEAQ (reference sequence).

The CDR3 nucleotides read TGTGCCAGCAGTCCCGATGGACTAGCCTATGAGCAGTTCTTC. Encoded protein: CASSPDGLAYEQFF. The chain employs TRBV27 and TRBJ2-1; 8 positions match TRBD2. Looked up from germline, CDR1 is MNHEY and CDR2 is SMNVEV (reference sequence). The CDR3 has 14 residues. The V gene end was trimmed by 5 bases and the J gene end by 8 bases; junction bases not matched to a gene: 8.

On this clone itself: Other DNA sequences in this sample translate to the same CDR3. The V and J genes are TRBV9 and TRBJ2-1, with 8 bases identical to TRBD2. This CDR3 comprises 17 residues. J gave up 9 bases and V 2 bases, and 16 bases lay outside the gene matches. CDR1 and CDR2 (germline): SGDLS, YYNGEE. The CDR3 DNA is TGTGCCAGCAGCGTTTCAGCGGGAGCCCAACGAGGGGGTGAGCAGTTCTTC. It translates to CASSVSAGAQRGGEQFF.

The V and J genes are TRBV7-6 and TRBJ2-7; TRBD1 aligns across 8 bases. Germline V gives CDR1 SGHVS, CDR2 FNYEAQ. V trimming: 3 bases; J trimming: 4 bases; junction bases outside the gene matches: 5. This CDR3 is 14 amino acids long. The CDR3 loop reads CASSLGQELYEQYF. As DNA, the CDR3 is TGTGCCAGCAGCTTGGGACAGGAGTTGTACGAGCAGTACTTC.

The J gene is TRBJ2-7, the V gene TRBV28; a weak D match, TRBD2 (6 bases). Trimming removed 5 bases from V and 2 bases from J, with 22 bases in between. This CDR3 region has 17 residues. The V gene's germline CDR1 is MDHEN and CDR2 SYDVKM. The CDR3 nucleotides read TGTGCCAGCAGTCCCCGGGGTGGGCTAGCGTTCACCTACGAGCAGTACTTC. Protein sequence: CASSPRGGLAFTYEQYF.

J is TRBJ2-3 and V is TRBV12-2; the table's D call TRBD2 went unverified against the DNA. TRBV12-2 represents a pseudogene. The length of the CDR3 is 14 residues. In DNA, the CDR3 is TGTGCAAGTCGCTCCCGGACTGGCACAGATACGCAGTATTTT. Its translation: CASRSRTGTDTQYF.

In its sample, this clone was seen a few times. The J gene is TRBJ2-1, the V gene TRBV27; 9 bases map to TRBD2. V trimming: 5 bases; J trimming: 9 bases; junction bases outside the gene matches: 8. Germline assignment: CDR1 MNHEY and CDR2 SMNVEV (reference sequence). CDR3 size: 14 residues. In DNA form, the CDR3 reads TGTGCCAGCAGTGACTTCGCGGGAGGGGGTGAGCAGTTCTTC. This gives the protein CASSDFAGGGEQFF.

The table lists this clone with a few counts. The junction departs from germline at one end; a sequencing error may be responsible. The gene calls are TRBV19 and TRBJ2-1; the match to TRBD2 covers 9 bases. Germline CDR1 LNHDA, CDR2 SQIVND (reference sequence). This CDR3 region has 15 residues. CDR3 residues: CASRTRGGRASPNIF. The CDR3 DNA sequence: TGTGCCAGTAGAACCCGGGGCGGGAGGGCCTCGCCCAACATCTTC.

This chain connects TRBV4-1 to TRBJ2-7, with 8 bases that match TRBD2. V lost 2 bases and J lost 0; bases outside the gene matches: 3. Germline-derived CDR1 and CDR2 are MGHRA and YSYEKL. The length of the CDR3 is 15 residues. In DNA form, the CDR3 reads TGCGCCAGCAGCCAACGACTAGCGAGCTCCTACGAGCAGTACTTC. This encodes CASSQRLASSYEQYF.

This chain connects TRBV6-4 to TRBJ2-3; D unresolved. CDR3 size: 16 residues. V dropped 6 bases and J dropped 2 bases, with 18 bases sitting between them. Germline V gene sequence: CDR1 MRHNA, CDR2 SNTAGT. CDR3 loop: CASRPPLRINTDTQYF. CDR3 DNA sequence: TGTGCCAGCAGACCCCCCCTGCGGATAAACACAGATACGCAGTATTTT.

The rearrangement links TRBV9 to TRBJ2-2; 16 bases line up with TRBD2. From germline, CDR1 is SGDLS and CDR2 YYNGEE. The CDR3 runs 18 residues. V gave up 2 bases and J gave up 7 bases; unmatched junction bases: 8. The CDR3 loop reads CASSVGTSGRGRSGELFF. CDR3 bases: TGTGCCAGCAGCGTCGGGACTAGCGGGAGGGGTCGGAGCGGGGAGCTGTTTTTT.

The CDR3 DNA sequence: TGCGCCAGCAGCTTGGTTGTAGCGGATGAGCAGTTCTTC. Translating it yields CASSLVVADEQFF. The gene calls are TRBV5-1 and TRBJ2-1; possibly TRBD2 for D (6 bases). The CDR3 spans 13 residues. Germline CDR1 reads SGHRS; CDR2 reads YFSETQ. The ends were cut back, 0 bases at V and 8 bases at J, with 9 bases in the middle.

CDR3 residues: CASSLGLAGEGTDTQYF. The CDR3 DNA is TGCGCCAGCAGCTTGGGACTAGCGGGAGAGGGCACAGATACGCAGTATTTT. The gene calls are TRBV5-1 and TRBJ2-3; TRBD2 agrees at 12 bases. Germline CDR1 is SGHRS and CDR2 is YFSETQ. CDR3 length: 17 amino acids. V gave up 0 bases and J gave up 1 base; unmatched junction bases: 3.

This sequence joins TRBV6-1 and TRBJ2-3; 14 nucleotides agree with TRBD2. CDR1 is MNHNS and CDR2 is SASEGT in the germline V gene. V trimming: 2 bases; J trimming: 6 bases; junction bases outside the gene matches: 7. The CDR3 totals 17 residues. The CDR3 here is CASSEWGLAGVKDTQYF. The CDR3 DNA reads as TGTGCCAGCAGTGAATGGGGACTAGCGGGGGTAAAGGATACGCAGTATTTT.

This chain connects TRBV27 to TRBJ2-1; TRBD1 matches at 11 bases. This CDR3 spans 15 amino acids. V lost 6 bases and J lost 4; bases outside the gene matches: 5. CDR1 and CDR2 from the germline V gene are MNHEY and SMNVEV (reference sequence). The CDR3 DNA reads as TGTGCCAGCAGCCCGGGGACAGGGGGGTACAATGAGCAGTTCTTC. It specifies CASSPGTGGYNEQFF.

The V and J genes are TRBV13 and TRBJ2-7, with D possibly TRBD1 on 5 matching bases. V lost 2 bases to trimming and J lost 6 bases, with 8 bases between them. From germline, CDR1 is PRHDT and CDR2 FYEKMQ (reference sequence). This CDR3 has 12 amino acids. This CDR3 is CASSLLGVEQYF. The CDR3 nucleotides read TGTGCCAGCAGCTTATTAGGGGTCGAGCAGTACTTC. Filled out from reference TRBV13 and TRBJ2-7, the complete variable domain reads AAGVIQSPRHLIKEKRETATLKCYPIPRHDTVYWYQQGPGQDPQFLISFYEKMQSDKGSIPDRFSAQQFSDYHSELNMSSLELGDSALYFCASSLLGVEQYFGPGTRLTVT.

This chain uses TRBV4-3 with TRBJ2-7; D gene ambiguous. V dropped 0 bases and J dropped 0 bases, with 6 bases sitting between them. Germline V gene lookup returns CDR1 LGHNA and CDR2 YSLEER. The CDR3 totals 14 residues. The CDR3 nucleotides are TGCGCCAGCAGCCAAGATTGGCCCTCCTACGAGCAGTACTTC. The encoded protein is CASSQDWPSYEQYF.

This clone was recorded once. The V gene is TRBV4-2, the J gene TRBJ2-1, with 16 nucleotides matching TRBD2. The trim removed 3 bases at V and 8 bases at J, leaving 4 bases unmatched. Germline CDR1 is LGHNA and CDR2 is YNFKEQ. The CDR3 contains 16 residues. CDR3 in amino acids: CASSHGTSGRAYEQFF. The CDR3 DNA sequence: TGTGCCAGCAGCCACGGGACTAGCGGGAGGGCATATGAGCAGTTCTTC.

This clone appeared a few times. The chain recombines TRBV30 with TRBJ2-1; TRBD2 agrees at 9 bases. Germline loops: CDR1 GTSNPN, CDR2 SVGIG (reference sequence). The J segment lost 4 bases and the V segment lost 3 bases, leaving 7 bases of the junction unmatched. This CDR3 contains 15 residues. CDR3 DNA: TGTGCCTGGAGCGATATAGCGGGAGATTACAATGAGCAGTTCTTC. Amino acid sequence: CAWSDIAGDYNEQFF. Supplemented by reference TRBV30 and TRBJ2-1, the full variable domain reads SQTIHQWPATLVQPVGSPLSLECTVEGTSNPNLYWYRQAAGRGLQLLFYSVGIGQISSEVPQNLSASRPQDRQFILSSKKLLLSDSGFYLCAWSDIAGDYNEQFFGPGTRLTVL.

The V and J genes are TRBV30 and TRBJ2-7, with D perhaps TRBD1 (6 bases). Germline CDR1 and CDR2: GTSNPN and SVGIG (reference sequence). This CDR3 has 13 amino acids. V was pared by 5 bases and J by 0 bases, with 11 bases between. The chain's CDR3 is CAWARDISYEQYF. In DNA form, the CDR3 reads TGTGCCTGGGCCCGGGACATCTCCTACGAGCAGTACTTC.

The V gene is TRBV5-1, the J gene TRBJ2-7, with D maybe TRBD2 (6 bases). This CDR3 is 13 amino acids long. The germline V and J ends were trimmed by 2 bases and 4 bases, with 10 bases remaining between them. Germline loops: CDR1 SGHRS, CDR2 YFSETQ. CDR3 region: CASSFGTLYEQYF. Written as DNA, the CDR3 is TGCGCCAGCAGCTTCGGGACTTTATACGAGCAGTACTTC. The full variable domain, completed using reference TRBV5-1 and TRBJ2-7, is KAGVTQTPRYLIKTRGQQVTLSCSPISGHRSVSWYQQTPGQGLQFLFEYFSETQRNKGNFPGRFSGRQFSNSRSEMNVSTLELGDSALYLCASSFGTLYEQYFGPGTRLTVT.

This clone was picked up a small number of times. The genes are TRBV5-1 and TRBJ2-7; 7 bases agree with TRBD2. Trimming cost V 0 bases and J 4 bases; bases outside gene matches: 7. This CDR3 region has 15 residues. Per germline, CDR1 SGHRS and CDR2 YFSETQ. The CDR3 coding sequence is TGCGCCAGCAGCTTGGCCGTGGGACTACCGTACGAGCAGTACTTC. It is translated as CASSLAVGLPYEQYF.

This clone was seen a few times. The V and J genes are TRBV25-1 and TRBJ1-6; no clear D gene. This CDR3 contains 16 residues. V shed 2 bases and J shed 4 bases, with 12 bases lying between them. Looked up from germline, CDR1 is MGHDK and CDR2 is SYGVNS. The CDR3 region has the DNA TGTGCCAGCAGTGAAGGTCGGGATCTATATAATTCACCCCTCCACTTT. This codes for CASSEGRDLYNSPLHF.

This chain uses TRBV2 with TRBJ1-1; D gene ambiguous. Between the trimmed V and J ends, which lost 6 bases and 1 base, there was a span of 9 bases. CDR3 length equals 13 residues. Germline assignment: CDR1 SNHLY and CDR2 FYNNEI. CDR3 nucleotide sequence: TGTGCCAGCAGGGGGAGTAAGAACACTGAAGCTTTCTTT. It translates to CASRGSKNTEAFF.

This sequence joins TRBV6-5 and TRBJ2-3, with 9 bases identical to TRBD1. The germline CDR1 and CDR2 sequences are MNHEY and SVGAGI. The CDR3 is 15 amino acids. The J segment lost 1 base and the V segment lost 5 bases, leaving 4 bases of the junction unmatched. CDR3 coding DNA: TGTGCCAGCAGTACTTGGGACAGGGGCACAGATACGCAGTATTTT. This translates into CASSTWDRGTDTQYF.

The chain recombines TRBV7-2 with TRBJ2-5; D is perhaps TRBD2 (6 bases). This CDR3 has 16 residues. Germline CDR1 reads SGHTA; CDR2 reads FQGNSA. V was shortened by 2 bases and J by 0 bases, with 13 bases between the two germline ends. The CDR3 sequence is CASSLYPGVDQETQYF. DNA for the CDR3: TGTGCCAGCAGCTTATACCCGGGAGTGGACCAAGAGACCCAGTACTTC.

The chain combines TRBV30 with TRBJ2-7; tentatively, D is TRBD1 (6 bases). This CDR3 is built from 13 residues. Germline CDR1 GTSNPN, CDR2 SVGIG (reference sequence). Trimming shortened V by 5 bases and J by 0 bases, and 11 bases separated the two germline ends. The CDR3 sequence: CAWRTDVSYEQYF. The CDR3 bases are TGTGCCTGGCGGACAGACGTCTCCTACGAGCAGTACTTC.

The V call is TRBV11-2, the J call TRBJ2-3, with 7 bases fitting TRBD2. This CDR3 contains 17 residues. Germline CDR1 SGHAT, CDR2 FQNNGV. The V and J ends lost 1 base and 4 bases, in that order; junction bases with no gene match: 11. The CDR3 nucleotides read TGTGCCAGCAGCTTAGCGGGCCGGACTAGAATCGCAGATACGCAGTATTTT. This sequence encodes CASSLAGRTRIADTQYF.